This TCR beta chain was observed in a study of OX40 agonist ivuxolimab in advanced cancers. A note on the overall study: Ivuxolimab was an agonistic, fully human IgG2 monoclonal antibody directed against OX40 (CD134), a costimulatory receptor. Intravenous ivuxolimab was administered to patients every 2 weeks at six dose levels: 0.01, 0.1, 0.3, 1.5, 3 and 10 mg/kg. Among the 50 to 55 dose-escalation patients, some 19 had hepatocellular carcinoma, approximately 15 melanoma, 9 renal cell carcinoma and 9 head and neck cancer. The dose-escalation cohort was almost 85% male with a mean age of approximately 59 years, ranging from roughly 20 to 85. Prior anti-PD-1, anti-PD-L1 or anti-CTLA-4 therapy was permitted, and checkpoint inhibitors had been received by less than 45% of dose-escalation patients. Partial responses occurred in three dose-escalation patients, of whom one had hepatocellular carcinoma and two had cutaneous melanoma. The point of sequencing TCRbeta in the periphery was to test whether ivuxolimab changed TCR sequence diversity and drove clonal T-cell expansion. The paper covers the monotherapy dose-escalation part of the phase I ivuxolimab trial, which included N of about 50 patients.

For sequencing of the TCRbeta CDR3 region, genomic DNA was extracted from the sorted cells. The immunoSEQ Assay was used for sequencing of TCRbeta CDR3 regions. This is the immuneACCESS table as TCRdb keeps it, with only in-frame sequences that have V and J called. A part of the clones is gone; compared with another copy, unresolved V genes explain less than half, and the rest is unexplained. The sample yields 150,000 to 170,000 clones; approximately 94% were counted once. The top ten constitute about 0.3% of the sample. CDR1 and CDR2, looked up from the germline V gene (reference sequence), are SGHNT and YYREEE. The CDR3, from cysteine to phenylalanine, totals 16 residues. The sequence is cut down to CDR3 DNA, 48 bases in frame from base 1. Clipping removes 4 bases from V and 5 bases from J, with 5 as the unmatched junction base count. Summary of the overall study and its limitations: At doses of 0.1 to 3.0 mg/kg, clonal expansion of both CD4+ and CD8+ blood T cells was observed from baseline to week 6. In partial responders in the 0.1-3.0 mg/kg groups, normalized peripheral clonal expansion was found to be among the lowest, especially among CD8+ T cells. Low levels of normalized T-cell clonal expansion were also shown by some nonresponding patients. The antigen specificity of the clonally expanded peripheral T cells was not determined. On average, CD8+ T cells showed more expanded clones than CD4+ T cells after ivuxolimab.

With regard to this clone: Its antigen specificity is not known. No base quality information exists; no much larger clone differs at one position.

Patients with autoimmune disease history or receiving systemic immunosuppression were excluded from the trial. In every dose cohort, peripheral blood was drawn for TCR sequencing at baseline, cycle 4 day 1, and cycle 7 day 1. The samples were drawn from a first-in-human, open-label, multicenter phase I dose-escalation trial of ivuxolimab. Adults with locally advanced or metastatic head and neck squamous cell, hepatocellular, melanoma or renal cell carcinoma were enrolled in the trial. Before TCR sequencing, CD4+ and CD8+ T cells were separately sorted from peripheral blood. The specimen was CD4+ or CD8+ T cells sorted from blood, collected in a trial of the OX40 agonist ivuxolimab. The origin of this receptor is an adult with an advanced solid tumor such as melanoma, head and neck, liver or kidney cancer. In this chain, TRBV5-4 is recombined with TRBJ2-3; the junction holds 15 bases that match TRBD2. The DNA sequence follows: TGTGCCAGCAGCCCGGGACTAGCGGGGGGACAAGATACGCAGTATTTT. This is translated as CASSPGLAGGQDTQYF.